This TCR beta chain appears in the sequencing data of a study of response to subunit inactivated influenza vaccine. In this sample, this clonotype turned up a few times. Using its own MiXCR run on the RT-PCR reads, TCRdb lists one record per CDR3 protein. The sample contains roughly 540,000 distinct CDR3 sequences, 20% to 25% of which appear only once. The same data also contributed to another study, on T cells expressing NK-cell markers. That paper adds: The authors made TCR beta cDNA libraries by 5'RACE template switching. This switching added a universal primer site and UMIs. Investigators obtained TCR beta repertoires from sorted CD3+CD56+NKG2C+, CD3+CD56+NKG2C- and CD3+CD56-NKG2C+ T cells. Eight donors were sequenced, of whom seven were HCMV-seropositive, while the remaining one was HCMV-seronegative. The authors applied an anti-gamma-delta TCR antibody in several experiments, and it restricted sorting to alpha-beta TCR T cells. Of the CD8+ T cells in six donors, roughly 1.0-7.5% belonged to dominant NKG2C+ clonotypes.

The source was CD4+ T cells sorted from PBMCs, collected less than 13 days after vaccination. The receptor's source is a man aged 45 to 65 who received an inactivated influenza vaccine.

The CDR3 spells CASSYGQVVAKNIQYF. CDR3 DNA: TGTGCCAGCAGTTACGGACAGGTCGTAGCCAAAAACATTCAGTACTTC. V and J are TRBV6-2 or TRBV6-3 and TRBJ2-4; 7 positions agree with TRBD1. The CDR3 covers 16 residues. Losses at the gene ends were 2 bases for V and 0 bases for J; bases not matched to a gene: 4. Germline values: CDR1 MNHEY, CDR2 SVGEGT.